This TCR beta chain stems from a study of shared clonotypes between healthy human individuals. This table comes from immunoSEQ multiplex PCR, and its TCRdb copy is limited to in-frame clones, with some not included. The sample consists of over 400,000 clones, approximately 82% of them appearing once. Germline values: CDR1 MNHEY, CDR2 SVGAGI. The CDR3 has 15 residues. The V and J ends lost 8 bases and 9 bases respectively, with 22 bases between them. This clone was observed at least ten times. The sample consisted of PBMCs. The clonotype originates from a middle-aged woman in good health. Some clones in this sample may be carry-over from other donors' samples. This chain uses TRBV6-5 with TRBJ2-2; D remains ambiguous. The CDR3 DNA reads as TGTGCCAGCTTTCGGTACGGCGCCGACCACCGGGAGCTGTTTTTT. Its translation is CASFRYGADHRELFF.